Each of the 18 T cell receptor beta chains below was sequenced from the same sample in a study of T cell responses to AZD1222 COVID-19 vaccine. Assay used: immunoSEQ multiplex PCR; TCRdb lists only in-frame clones, some missing. The table has some 140,000 clones, roughly 90% seen once. The sample was peripheral blood, taken on day 0 of AZD1222 vaccination. The receptors shown here come from an adult in good health.

The chain recombines TRBV19 with TRBJ2-1; D might be TRBD2 (6 bases). Germline V gives CDR1 LNHDA, CDR2 SQIVND (reference sequence). V lost 10 bases and J 3 bases, leaving 13 bases between the germline ends. CDR3 size: 13 residues. The CDR3 bases are TGTGCCATCGCGGATAGCGGCTACAATGAGCAGTTCTTC. Translated, it gives CAIADSGYNEQFF.

This chain uses TRBV15 with TRBJ1-3; maybe TRBD1 (6 bases). This CDR3 spans 16 amino acids. Trimming pared 4 bases from V and 0 bases from J, leaving 13 bases between. The germline V gene has CDR1 LNHNV and CDR2 YYDKDF (reference sequence). The DNA for the CDR3 is TGTGCCACCAGCATTGGAGACAGGAGCTCTGGAAACACCATATATTTT. It yields the protein CATSIGDRSSGNTIYF.

J is TRBJ2-7 and V is TRBV6-2 or TRBV6-3; D uncertain. This CDR3 spans 13 amino acids. The V end lost 6 bases, the J end lost 2 bases, and 11 bases lay between the germline ends. Germline assignment: CDR1 MNHEY and CDR2 SVGEGT. This chain's CDR3 is CASSPVAAYEQYF. The DNA for the CDR3 is TGTGCCAGCAGCCCCGTAGCCGCCTACGAGCAGTACTTC.

V is TRBV27 and J is TRBJ2-7; D might be TRBD2 (8 bases). Between the trimmed V and J ends, which lost 10 bases and 6 bases, there was a span of 25 bases. This CDR3 region has 15 residues. Germline values: CDR1 MNHEY, CDR2 SMNVEV (reference sequence). The DNA of the CDR3 is TGTGCCACCAGGGGGGGCGGGGGGATTGTGGGCGAGCAGTACTTC. Protein product: CATRGGGGIVGEQYF.

The rearrangement links TRBV12-3 or TRBV12-4 to TRBJ1-2; no reliable D call. CDR3 length: 9 amino acids. The V and J ends lost 6 bases and 10 bases respectively, with 6 bases between them. The CDR3 coding sequence is TGTGCCAGCAGAAGAATCTACACCTTC. Protein product: CASRRIYTF.

The chain uses TRBV27 and TRBJ2-7; D tentatively fits TRBD1 or TRBD2 (7 bases each). Trimming pared 3 bases from V and 2 bases from J, leaving 11 bases between. This CDR3 has 14 amino acids. Germline V gene lookup returns CDR1 MNHEY and CDR2 SMNVEV (reference sequence). In nucleotides, the CDR3 is TGTGCCAGCAGTTTGACAGGGACTACCTACGAGCAGTACTTC. It encodes CASSLTGTTYEQYF.

The chain links TRBV2 to TRBJ1-2; D possibly corresponds to TRBD1 (5 bases). This CDR3 is 12 amino acids long. Trimming shortened V by 7 bases and J by 5 bases, and 11 bases separated the two germline ends. The V gene's germline CDR1 is SNHLY and CDR2 FYNNEI. As DNA, the CDR3 is TGTGCCAGCATCGGGACGGGATATGGCTACACCTTC. Translation: CASIGTGYGYTF.

This chain connects TRBV28 to TRBJ2-7; D is uncertain. Germline loops: CDR1 MDHEN, CDR2 SYDVKM. V gave up 2 bases and J gave up 2 bases, with 7 bases separating them. This CDR3 is built from 13 residues. For the CDR3, the DNA is TGTGCCAGCAGTTTAGTTATAACCTACGAGCAGTACTTC. It yields the protein CASSLVITYEQYF.

J is TRBJ1-5 and V is TRBV6-5; tentative D call: TRBD1 (5 bases). The CDR3 loop spans 13 amino acids. Per the germline V gene, CDR1 is MNHEY and CDR2 is SVGAGI. V lost 2 bases to trimming and J lost 7 bases, with 9 bases between them. The CDR3 reads CASSYGTQQPQHF. CDR3 in DNA: TGTGCCAGCAGTTACGGGACGCAACAGCCCCAGCATTTT.

V gene TRBV5-4 combines with J gene TRBJ2-7; TRBD1 might be the D (6 bases). The CDR3 contains 12 residues. Germline-derived CDR1 and CDR2 are SGHNT and YYREEE (reference sequence). The germline V and J ends were trimmed by 0 bases and 7 bases, with 8 bases remaining between them. The CDR3 protein is CASSLGGQEQYF. In nucleotides, the CDR3 is TGTGCCAGCAGCTTGGGGGGGCAAGAGCAGTACTTC.

This chain joins TRBV13 and TRBJ2-7, with D possibly matching TRBD2 (6 bases). The germline V gene encodes CDR1 PRHDT and CDR2 FYEKMQ (reference sequence). This CDR3 has 14 amino acids. The V and J ends lost 4 bases and 0 bases respectively, with 10 bases between them. CDR3 sequence (DNA): TGTGCCAGCAGCTCGGGACTGGGCTCCTACGAGCAGTACTTC. Protein product: CASSSGLGSYEQYF.

The chain is built from TRBV6-5 and TRBJ1-1; D is ambiguous. Trimming removed 4 bases from V and 7 bases from J, with 16 bases in between. Germline values: CDR1 MNHEY, CDR2 SVGAGI. The CDR3 has 14 residues. This CDR3 reads CASSLGSLRLEAFF. CDR3 DNA sequence: TGTGCCAGCAGTTTAGGGTCCCTCCGCCTTGAAGCTTTCTTT.

J is TRBJ1-4 and V is TRBV7-9; maybe TRBD1 (6 bases). Per the germline V gene, CDR1 is SEHNR and CDR2 is FQNEAQ (reference sequence). The CDR3 covers 15 residues. V was cut by 3 bases and J by 5 bases, with 13 bases left in between. The CDR3 nucleotides are TGTGCCAGCAGCTTCGCTTCAGGGGCCAATGAAAAACTGTTTTTT. Encoded protein: CASSFASGANEKLFF.

V gene TRBV21-1 combines with J gene TRBJ1-1; TRBD1 was called by the table and not checked on the DNA. TRBV21-1 is recorded as a pseudogene. There are 11 residues in the CDR3. In nucleotides, the CDR3 is TGTGCCATGGACAGGGGCACTGAAGCTTTCTTT. Residues: CAMDRGTEAFF.

V usage is TRBV5-5 and J usage is TRBJ2-4, with 14 nucleotides matching TRBD2. The CDR3 is 17 residues long. V lost 4 bases to trimming and J lost 3 bases; unmatched junction nucleotides: 6. Germline V gene data show CDR1 as SGHKS and CDR2 as YYEKEE (reference sequence). Written as DNA, the CDR3 is TGTGCCAGCAGCCAGGGACTAGCGGGAGTATTCAAAAACATTCAGTACTTC. This codes for CASSQGLAGVFKNIQYF.

The rearrangement uses TRBV6-5 and TRBJ1-5; a possible D gene is TRBD1 (6 bases). CDR1 and CDR2 (germline): MNHEY, SVGAGI. The CDR3 length is 13 residues. Trimming shortened V by 10 bases and J by 0 bases, and 10 bases separated the two germline ends. DNA for the CDR3: TGTGCCACCAAGGACAGTAGCAATCAGCCCCAGCATTTT. Amino acids: CATKDSSNQPQHF.

The rearrangement links TRBV5-6 to TRBJ1-4, with a weak D call TRBD1 (6 bases). The CDR3 has 16 residues. CDR1 is SGHDT and CDR2 is YYEEEE in the germline V gene. V lost 4 bases and J lost 0, with 13 bases in between. The CDR3 sequence: CASSDWTASTNEKLFF. In nucleotides, the CDR3 is TGTGCCAGCAGCGACTGGACAGCTTCAACTAATGAAAAACTGTTTTTT. Using reference TRBV5-6 and TRBJ1-4 for the parts outside the CDR3, the full variable domain is DAGVTQSPTHLIKTRGQQVTLRCSPKSGHDTVSWYQQALGQGPQFIFQYYEEEERQRGNFPDRFSGHQFPNYSSELNVNALLLGDSALYLCASSDWTASTNEKLFFGSGTQLSVL.

The rearrangement joins TRBV2 to TRBJ2-1; the match to TRBD2 covers 10 bases. V gave up 6 bases and J gave up 1 base; unmatched junction bases: 6. Germline CDR1 reads SNHLY; CDR2 reads FYNNEI. The CDR3 extends over 16 amino acids. Written as DNA, the CDR3 is TGTGCCAGCAGGGAGGGACTAGCGCGTTCCTACAATGAGCAGTTCTTC. Encoded protein: CASREGLARSYNEQFF.